What follows are 17 T cell receptor beta chains derived from one specimen sequenced in a study of blood T cells in healthy people across ages. Using a J-beta primer mix together with a sample-barcoded 5' primer, a second PCR was run for about 6 to 11 cycles. TCRdb reprocessed the 5' RACE reads with MiXCR, giving one entry per CDR3 protein. Here the sample spans about 670,000 distinct CDR3 sequences, about 50% being singletons. The sequenced sample was blood. These receptors were taken from a woman at least 80 years old in good health.

This sequence joins TRBV24-1 and TRBJ2-1; possibly TRBD2 for D (5 bases). The DNA end is a closer match to TRBJ2-7, so the J assignment may be wrong. From germline, CDR1 is KGHDR and CDR2 SFDVKD. The CDR3 loop spans 14 amino acids. CDR3 sequence: CATSDFRDPYEQYF. CDR3 coding DNA: TGTGCCACCAGTGATTTCCGGGATCCCTACGAGCAGTACTTC.

V is TRBV4-2 and J is TRBJ2-1; TRBD2 aligns across 11 bases. Unmatched junction bases numbered 5, after V lost 3 bases and J lost 4 bases. CDR1 LGHNA and CDR2 YNFKEQ come from the germline V gene. The CDR3 runs to 16 residues. The CDR3 DNA is TGTGCCAGCAGCCACCCTGGGACTAGCGGATACAATGAGCAGTTCTTC. It translates to CASSHPGTSGYNEQFF.

The genes are TRBV3-1 and TRBJ1-5, with D perhaps TRBD1 (6 bases). With 3 bases removed from V and 6 bases from J, the gap between germline ends came to 18 bases. The CDR3 has 16 amino acids. Germline lookup yields CDR1 LGHDT and CDR2 YNNKEL (reference sequence). The DNA for the CDR3 is TGTGCCAGCAGCCATAGAACAGGGAGCGCGGGTCAGCCCCAGCATTTT. Encoded protein: CASSHRTGSAGQPQHF.

This clonotype has just a few counts. The genes are TRBV12-3 or TRBV12-4 and TRBJ1-1, with D perhaps TRBD1 (5 bases). V shed 6 bases and J shed 3 bases, with 11 bases lying between them. This CDR3 is built from 13 residues. The CDR3 coding sequence is TGTGCCAGCAGAATGGGGCCCCACACTGAAGCTTTCTTT. This sequence encodes CASRMGPHTEAFF.

The table lists this clonotype with many counts. The chain combines TRBV28 with TRBJ2-7; D is possibly TRBD2 (5 bases). Per the germline V gene, CDR1 is MDHEN and CDR2 is SYDVKM. The CDR3 extends over 12 amino acids. Trimming left V 6 bases short and J 1 base short, with 7 bases between. CDR3 sequence: CASRRGSYEQYF. The CDR3 DNA reads TGTGCCAGCAGAAGAGGGTCCTACGAGCAGTACTTC.

This clonotype came up many times. The rearrangement links TRBV5-1 to TRBJ1-1, with a possible D match to TRBD1 (6 bases). The CDR3 has 14 residues. Trimming cost V 6 bases and J 5 bases, with 17 bases left between them. Germline V gives CDR1 SGHRS, CDR2 YFSETQ. CDR3 loop: CASNVWAGATEAFF. DNA of the CDR3: TGCGCCAGCAACGTCTGGGCAGGGGCGACTGAAGCTTTCTTT.

V is TRBV10-1 and J is TRBJ2-1; no firm D call. Trimming took 2 bases from V and 5 from J, leaving 16 bases between them. Germline V CDR1 and CDR2: WNHNN, SYGVQD (reference sequence). CDR3 size: 16 residues. DNA of the CDR3: TGCGCCAGCAGTGAGACCCAACGTACTACAGACAATGAGCAGTTCTTC. Translation: CASSETQRTTDNEQFF.

The chain combines TRBV6-1 with TRBJ2-5; TRBD2 might be the D (5 bases). Germline lookup yields CDR1 MNHNS and CDR2 SASEGT. V lost 4 bases, J lost 5 bases, and 14 bases lay in between. This CDR3 has 14 amino acids. The CDR3 bases are TGTGCCAGCAGTGGTCCTGGTAGCGCCGAGACCCAGTACTTC. This translates into CASSGPGSAETQYF.

This clonotype showed up just a few times. The J gene is TRBJ2-2, the V gene TRBV3-1; D is uncertain. V was clipped by 2 bases and J by 4 bases, with 14 bases between them. CDR1 LGHDT and CDR2 YNNKEL come from the germline V gene (reference sequence). This CDR3 has 16 amino acids. CDR3 residues: CASSQSGARRTGELFF. CDR3 DNA sequence: TGTGCCAGCAGCCAAAGTGGAGCGCGACGCACCGGGGAGCTGTTTTTT.

This clonotype turned up a few times. The genes are TRBV12-3 or TRBV12-4 and TRBJ1-6; 7 nucleotides match TRBD1. The CDR3 length is 15 residues. The J segment lost 7 bases and the V segment lost 3 bases, leaving 6 bases of the junction unmatched. CDR3 DNA sequence: TGTGCCAGCAGTTTGACCGGGACAGAAAATTCACCCCTCCACTTT. Encoded protein: CASSLTGTENSPLHF.

The chain uses TRBV5-1 and TRBJ2-2; the D is unclear. Germline V lookup: CDR1 SGHRS, CDR2 YFSETQ. CDR3 length equals 16 residues. With 5 bases removed from V and 4 bases from J, the gap between germline ends came to 18 bases. CDR3 DNA sequence: TGCGCCAGCAGTCGTCGTTCTAGTACCCCCACCGGGGAGCTGTTTTTT. It specifies CASSRRSSTPTGELFF. Together with reference TRBV5-1 and TRBJ2-2, the CDR3 gives the full variable domain: KAGVTQTPRYLIKTRGQQVTLSCSPISGHRSVSWYQQTPGQGLQFLFEYFSETQRNKGNFPGRFSGRQFSNSRSEMNVSTLELGDSALYLCASSRRSSTPTGELFFGEGSRLTVL.

The chain links TRBV12-3 or TRBV12-4 to TRBJ2-5; D remains unclear. The CDR3 runs to 12 residues. Trimming removed 0 bases from V and 7 bases from J, with 6 bases in between. CDR3 nucleotides: TGTGCCAGCAGTTTAGCGTCGTTGACCCAGTACTTC. It yields the protein CASSLASLTQYF.

This sequence joins TRBV12-3 or TRBV12-4 and TRBJ2-5; D is possibly TRBD1 or TRBD2 (5 bases each). With 5 bases removed from V and 1 base from J, the gap between germline ends came to 14 bases. The CDR3 length is 15 residues. For the CDR3, the DNA is TGTGCCAGCAGTCCGGGACGGATATCCCAAGAGACCCAGTACTTC. Residues: CASSPGRISQETQYF.

This clonotype turned up a few times. V is TRBV5-5 and J is TRBJ1-5; D is unclear. Germline CDR1 reads SGHKS; CDR2 reads YYEKEE (reference sequence). This CDR3 contains 14 residues. V lost 0 bases, J lost 4 bases, and 8 bases lay in between. CDR3 amino acids: CASSLARQNQPQHF. Here the CDR3 DNA reads TGTGCCAGCAGCTTGGCCAGGCAGAATCAGCCCCAGCATTTT.

Note on this clonotype: A much larger clone differs from this one at a single base, so this may be a read error. The chain has TRBV7-2 and TRBJ2-1; D uncertain. The assigned J gene may be wrong: the sequence end matches TRBJ2-7 better. Germline CDR1 reads SGHTA; CDR2 reads FQGNSA. This CDR3 region has 16 residues. CDR3 loop: CASSLAARTSYNEQYF. The DNA for the CDR3 is TGTGCCAGCAGCTTAGCGGCGCGAACATCCTACAATGAGCAGTACTTC.

This chain links TRBV29-1 with TRBJ1-5, with D unresolved. Trimming removed 4 bases at V and 10 bases at J, with 14 bases between. Germline assignment: CDR1 SQVTM and CDR2 ANQGSEA. This CDR3 comprises 12 residues. The DNA for the CDR3 is TGCAGCGTTGTCTTTGATGGTGGACCCCAGCATTTT. This codes for CSVVFDGGPQHF.

This sequence joins TRBV21-1 and TRBJ2-7. TRBV21-1 is described as a pseudogene. The CDR3 length is 13 residues. CDR3: CASSKHISYEQYF. DNA for the CDR3: TGTGCCAGCAGCAAACATATCTCCTACGAGCAGTACTTC.